This entry lists 26 T cell receptor beta chains sequenced from one sample in a study of blood T cells in healthy people across ages. Through a sample-barcoded 5' primer and a J-beta primer mix, a second PCR was run for roughly 7 to 12 cycles. TCRdb re-derived calls from the 5' RACE reads in MiXCR, one entry per CDR3 protein. In the table there are 1.5 million to 2 million distinct CDR3 sequences, more than 35% of which are singletons. Sequenced input: blood. These receptors came from a human donor in good health.

The CDR3 loop reads CASSSGQDHEQYF. The CDR3 bases are TGTGCCAGCAGTTCCGGACAGGACCACGAGCAGTACTTC. The chain has TRBV28 and TRBJ2-4; 7 nucleotides match TRBD1. Matching the DNA end better, TRBJ2-7 makes the J call doubtful. The CDR3 sequence is 13 residues long. Germline V gene data show CDR1 as MDHEN and CDR2 as SYDVKM.

The chain carries TRBV6-6 and TRBJ2-7, with 11 bases fitting TRBD1. J gave up 5 bases and V 1 base, and 7 bases lay outside the gene matches. Germline CDR1 MNHNY, CDR2 SVGAGI (reference sequence). The CDR3 consists of 16 residues. CDR3 bases: TGTGCCAGCAGTTACTACGCGGGACAGGGGGACCACGAGCAGTACTTC. Amino acids: CASSYYAGQGDHEQYF.

The table lists this clonotype with a few counts. The chain recombines TRBV29-1 with TRBJ2-1, with 9 bases identical to TRBD1. The CDR3 has 14 amino acids. From germline, CDR1 is SQVTM and CDR2 ANQGSEA. The V segment lost 7 bases and the J segment 2 bases; nucleotides outside the gene matches: 6. The CDR3 spells CSAGDRDTYNEQFF. DNA of the CDR3: TGCAGCGCCGGGGACAGGGATACCTACAATGAGCAGTTCTTC.

This chain links TRBV4-1 with TRBJ1-2, with 7 bases that match TRBD1. J was trimmed by 4 bases and V by 3 bases; bases with no gene match: 11. This CDR3 contains 16 residues. CDR1 and CDR2 from the germline V gene are MGHRA and YSYEKL. This CDR3 is CASSHPASQGGYGYTF. The CDR3 region has the DNA TGCGCCAGCAGCCACCCAGCTTCCCAGGGGGGCTATGGCTACACCTTC.

This clonotype was picked up a small number of times. The CDR3 DNA reads TGTGCCAGCACCTCCCGGCGAAATAGTCGTACAGATACGCAGTATTTT. Translating gives CASTSRRNSRTDTQYF. The V call is TRBV2, the J call TRBJ2-3; D remains unclear. This CDR3 is 16 amino acids long. Germline V CDR1 and CDR2: SNHLY, FYNNEI. With 7 bases removed from V and 3 bases from J, the gap between germline ends came to 20 bases.

V gene TRBV4-1 combines with J gene TRBJ1-1; unclear D gene. Germline V gene sequence: CDR1 MGHRA, CDR2 YSYEKL. The CDR3 runs 16 residues. The V end was cut by 2 bases, the J end by 5 bases, with 18 bases between. CDR3 region: CASSQRRASGRTEAFF. For the CDR3, the DNA is TGCGCCAGCAGCCAACGGAGGGCCTCGGGGAGGACTGAAGCTTTCTTT.

The chain carries TRBV15 and TRBJ2-2; D may be TRBD2 (5 bases). Trimming stripped 3 bases from V and 5 bases from J, with 7 bases between. CDR3 size: 13 residues. Germline V gene sequence: CDR1 LNHNV, CDR2 YYDKDF (reference sequence). The CDR3 loop is CATSRLATGELFF. The CDR3 DNA reads TGTGCCACCAGCAGGCTAGCTACCGGGGAGCTGTTTTTT.

J is TRBJ2-2 and V is TRBV29-1; 9 nucleotides align to TRBD1. The CDR3 extends over 15 amino acids. Germline V CDR1 and CDR2: SQVTM, ANQGSEA. After removal of 3 bases from V and 3 bases from J, the junction contained 5 bases not matched to a gene. CDR3 nucleotide sequence: TGCAGCGTTGAGGGGACAGGGCTTGACACCGGGGAGCTGTTTTTT. Translated, it gives CSVEGTGLDTGELFF.

This chain uses TRBV24-1 with TRBJ2-1; 7 nucleotides line up with TRBD1. V lost 12 bases, J lost 0 bases, and 4 bases stayed unmatched. The CDR3 totals 13 residues. Germline V gives CDR1 KGHDR, CDR2 SFDVKD. The CDR3 loop is CAVQGSSYNEQFF. The CDR3, as DNA: TGTGCCGTACAGGGGAGCTCCTACAATGAGCAGTTCTTC.

This clonotype turned up a few times. The V and J genes are TRBV24-1 and TRBJ2-3; no clear D. The length of the CDR3 is 14 residues. Germline-derived CDR1 and CDR2 are KGHDR and SFDVKD. V lost 5 bases to trimming and J lost 4 bases, with 12 bases between them. DNA of the CDR3: TGTGCCACCAGTGGATATCCCAAGGCAGATACGCAGTATTTT. Amino acid sequence: CATSGYPKADTQYF.

This clonotype was seen more than once but under ten times. The chain uses TRBV20-1 and TRBJ2-1, with 8 positions matching TRBD2. V lost 6 bases, J lost 6 bases, and 7 bases stayed unmatched. The CDR3 has 13 amino acids. The V gene's germline CDR1 is DFQATT and CDR2 SNEGSKA (reference sequence). Here the CDR3 reads CSAPSGGFNEQFF. CDR3 sequence (DNA): TGCAGTGCCCCCTCGGGGGGGTTCAATGAGCAGTTCTTC.

V and J are TRBV7-2 and TRBJ2-5; 7 positions agree with TRBD2. The CDR3 spans 17 residues. The germline CDR1 and CDR2 sequences are SGHTA and FQGNSA. Germline trimming cut 2 bases from V and 11 bases from J; bases unmatched to any gene: 20. The CDR3 reads CASSLSRTGGGLHGQYF. CDR3 DNA sequence: TGTGCCAGCAGCTTATCAAGGACTGGCGGGGGTCTACACGGGCAGTACTTC.

This clonotype was recorded a few times. This chain connects TRBV7-9 to TRBJ2-3; TRBD2 agrees at 8 bases. After removal of 4 bases from V and 0 bases from J, the junction contained 9 bases not matched to a gene. This CDR3 has 17 amino acids. Germline V gives CDR1 SEHNR, CDR2 FQNEAQ (reference sequence). CDR3 residues: CASSSLTSGQSTDTQYF. The CDR3 DNA sequence: TGTGCCAGCAGCTCCTTAACTAGCGGACAAAGCACAGATACGCAGTATTTT.

The V call is TRBV9, the J call TRBJ1-6; D not resolved. V lost 5 bases to trimming and J lost 7 bases, with 16 bases between them. The germline V gene encodes CDR1 SGDLS and CDR2 YYNGEE. The CDR3 contains 15 residues. The CDR3 protein is CASRWGREDNSPLHF. In DNA, the CDR3 is TGTGCCAGCAGGTGGGGAAGGGAGGACAATTCACCCCTCCACTTT.

The chain employs TRBV28 and TRBJ1-2; 8 bases fit TRBD1. Germline CDR1 MDHEN, CDR2 SYDVKM. With V trimmed by 3 bases and J by 2 bases, 5 bases remained unmatched. The CDR3 is 15 amino acids. In DNA, the CDR3 is TGTGCCAGCAGTTTGGGACAGGCACGGAACTATGGCTACACCTTC. Its translation: CASSLGQARNYGYTF.

The chain links TRBV20-1 to TRBJ1-1, with 7 positions matching TRBD1. The germline V gene encodes CDR1 DFQATT and CDR2 SNEGSKA (reference sequence). The length of the CDR3 is 16 residues. The J segment lost 1 base and the V segment lost 0 bases, leaving 8 bases of the junction unmatched. The CDR3 sequence: CSARDWTTGRNTEAFF. The CDR3, as DNA: TGCAGTGCTAGAGATTGGACGACAGGGCGGAACACTGAAGCTTTCTTT.

The genes are TRBV30 and TRBJ2-5; 11 positions agree with TRBD1. CDR1 and CDR2 from the germline V gene are GTSNPN and SVGIG (reference sequence). This CDR3 has 13 amino acids. CDR3 nucleotides: TGTGCGGGACAGGGGGGCCTAAAAGAGACCCAGTACTTC. It yields the protein CAGQGGLKETQYF.

The gene calls are TRBV7-2 and TRBJ2-5; D remains ambiguous. The ends were cut back, 2 bases at V and 1 base at J, with 17 bases in the middle. Germline V lookup: CDR1 SGHTA, CDR2 FQGNSA. This CDR3 spans 17 amino acids. CDR3 sequence reads: CASSLNGDFPIQETQYF. Written as DNA, the CDR3 is TGTGCCAGCAGCTTAAATGGGGATTTCCCTATCCAAGAGACCCAGTACTTC.

The sample holds a few counts of this clonotype. An end of the junction differs from the germline gene, which may be a read error. The gene calls are TRBV29-1 and TRBJ2-6; D possibly corresponds to TRBD1 (5 bases). This CDR3 has 14 amino acids. Per germline, CDR1 SQVTM and CDR2 ANQGSEA. The CDR3 region has the DNA TGCAGCGTTGAAGGCAGGTCTGGGGCCAACGTCCGGACTTTC. Encoded protein: CSVEGRSGANVRTF. The complete variable domain, with remaining parts taken from reference TRBV29-1 and TRBJ2-6, reads SAVISQKPSRDICQRGTSLTIQCQVDSQVTMMFWYRQQPGQSLTLIATANQGSEATYESGFVIDKFPISRPNLTFSTLTVSNMSPEDSSIYLCSVEGRSGANVRTFGAGSRLTVL.

The V gene is TRBV19, the J gene TRBJ2-3, with D possibly being TRBD2 (5 bases). CDR3 length: 15 amino acids. The V end lost 1 base, the J end lost 1 base, and 9 bases lay between the germline ends. Germline loops: CDR1 LNHDA, CDR2 SQIVND (reference sequence). CDR3 DNA sequence: TGTGCCAGTAGTATAGCTAGCCCGGGCACAGATACGCAGTATTTT. This gives the protein CASSIASPGTDTQYF.

In its sample, this clonotype was seen a few times. The chain links TRBV4-3 to TRBJ2-4, with 8 bases identical to TRBD1. CDR3 size: 16 residues. Unmatched junction bases numbered 5, after V lost 4 bases and J lost 0 bases. Germline assignment: CDR1 LGHNA and CDR2 YSLEER. The CDR3 spells CASSRGQGLAKNIQYF. The CDR3 bases are TGCGCCAGCAGCCGAGGACAGGGTCTAGCCAAAAACATTCAGTACTTC.

The chain uses TRBV4-2 and TRBJ1-5; weak D call: TRBD1 (6 bases). The CDR3 sequence is 14 residues long. Trimming pared 3 bases from V and 3 bases from J, leaving 9 bases between. Germline V gene data show CDR1 as LGHNA and CDR2 as YNFKEQ. The CDR3 nucleotides are TGTGCCAGCAGCCAGACAGGATACAATCAGCCCCAGCATTTT. This translates into CASSQTGYNQPQHF.

The chain has TRBV5-1 and TRBJ1-2; unclear D gene. In germline, CDR1 is SGHRS, CDR2 YFSETQ. V gave up 3 bases and J gave up 8 bases, with 17 bases separating them. The CDR3 consists of 14 residues. CDR3 loop: CASSYAGPTTGYTF. Here the CDR3 DNA reads TGCGCCAGCAGCTATGCAGGTCCAACTACCGGCTACACCTTC.

On this clonotype itself: The junction shows a germline mismatch at one end, possibly a read error. The chain couples TRBV5-1 to TRBJ1-2, with TRBD1 matching 10 bases. Germline V CDR1 and CDR2: SGHRS, YFSETQ. CDR3 length: 15 residues. The CDR3 protein is CASSLGQGLDYDYTF. In DNA form, the CDR3 reads TGCGCCAGCAGCCTGGGACAGGGGTTGGACTATGACTACACCTTC.

The J gene is TRBJ2-6, the V gene TRBV3-1, with 8 nucleotides matching TRBD1. This CDR3 spans 19 amino acids. With V trimmed by 1 base and J by 0 bases, 8 bases remained unmatched. The germline V gene has CDR1 LGHDT and CDR2 YNNKEL (reference sequence). The CDR3 sequence: CASSQVMAGGYSGANVLTF. The CDR3 DNA reads TGTGCCAGCAGCCAAGTAATGGCAGGGGGCTACTCTGGGGCCAACGTCCTGACTTTC.

This clonotype occurred a few times. The V gene is TRBV6-2 or TRBV6-3, the J gene TRBJ2-1; 15 bases are a match to TRBD2. V trimming: 5 bases; J trimming: 7 bases; junction bases outside the gene matches: 3. Germline V lookup: CDR1 MNHEY, CDR2 SVGEGT. CDR3 length: 15 amino acids. CDR3 in DNA: TGTGCCAGCAGTAACGGACTAGCGGGAGGGAATGAGCAGTTCTTC. This codes for CASSNGLAGGNEQFF.